Listed below are T cell receptor beta chains from one sample, sequenced in a study of beta chain features in type 1 diabetes. Sequencing was performed with immunoSEQ multiplex PCR; in TCRdb, only in-frame clones are kept and a portion is missing. The repertoire holds some 370,000 clones, with over 8.5% as singletons. Source material: central memory CD4+ T cells from blood. The origin of the receptors is a man aged 25-45 years with type 1 diabetes. The CDR3 runs from the conserved cysteine through the conserved F or W. The D gene is left open where the match is weak. Only some rows state a clone size, as once, few, many or a class for expanded clones.

d_call: TRBD1; j_call: TRBJ1-2; clone_size: few; v_call: TRBV28; cdr3_nt: TGTGCCAGCAGTACGCCGGGAGGGTGGGACAGCTATGGCTACACCTTC; cdr3_aa: CASSTPGGWDSYGYTF
d_call: -; j_call: TRBJ1-2; clone_size: many; v_call: TRBV18; cdr3_nt: TGTGCCAGCTCACGAGGGGACGCCGGGGTTGGCTACACCTTC; cdr3_aa: CASSRGDAGVGYTF
d_call: -; j_call: TRBJ1-4; clone_size: -; v_call: TRBV27; cdr3_nt: TGTGCCAGCCGCAAAGACTACGGGGGGCAGGGGACTAATGAAAAACTGTTTTTT; cdr3_aa: CASRKDYGGQGTNEKLFF
d_call: -; j_call: TRBJ1-1; clone_size: -; v_call: TRBV19; cdr3_nt: TGTGCCAGTAGTATATTGTTTAGGACACGGAACACTGAAGCTTTCTTT; cdr3_aa: CASSILFRTRNTEAFF
d_call: -; j_call: TRBJ2-7; clone_size: few; v_call: TRBV19; cdr3_nt: TGTGCCAGTAGTATTCCGGGATCCTACGAGCAGTACTTC; cdr3_aa: CASSIPGSYEQYF
d_call: TRBD2; j_call: TRBJ2-1; clone_size: many; v_call: TRBV19; cdr3_nt: TGTGCCAGTAGTAAAGACTTGGGACTAGCGGGAGGTAATGAGCAGTTCTTC; cdr3_aa: CASSKDLGLAGGNEQFF
d_call: TRBD1; j_call: TRBJ2-1; clone_size: few; v_call: TRBV7-9; cdr3_nt: TGTGCCAGCAGCTTACCGTCGGGACAGGAACCCCCTGGTGAGCAGTTCTTC; cdr3_aa: CASSLPSGQEPPGEQFF
d_call: -; j_call: TRBJ2-7; clone_size: -; v_call: TRBV7-9; cdr3_nt: TGTGCCAGCAGCTTAGACGGAGGATCCTACGAGCAGTACTTC; cdr3_aa: CASSLDGGSYEQYF
d_call: TRBD2; j_call: TRBJ2-3; clone_size: -; v_call: TRBV6-5; cdr3_nt: TGTGCCAGCAGTTACGGTGGGACTAGCTACGCAGATACGCAGTATTTT; cdr3_aa: CASSYGGTSYADTQYF
d_call: -; j_call: TRBJ2-7; clone_size: many; v_call: TRBV5-1; cdr3_nt: TGCGCCAGCAGCGAGGACTACGAGCAGTACTTC; cdr3_aa: CASSEDYEQYF
d_call: -; j_call: TRBJ2-5; clone_size: -; v_call: TRBV11-2; cdr3_nt: TGTGCCAGCAGCAAGGTCACCGTATCGCAAGAGACCCAGTACTTC; cdr3_aa: CASSKVTVSQETQYF
d_call: TRBD1; j_call: TRBJ1-3; clone_size: -; v_call: TRBV6-6; cdr3_nt: TGTGCCAGCAGTGGGACAGCCTCTGGAAACACCATATATTTT; cdr3_aa: CASSGTASGNTIYF
d_call: -; j_call: TRBJ2-6; clone_size: few; v_call: TRBV6-1; cdr3_nt: TGTGCCAGCACCCTCGAGGAGTCTGGGGCCAACGTCCTGACTTTC; cdr3_aa: CASTLEESGANVLTF
d_call: -; j_call: TRBJ2-1; clone_size: -; v_call: TRBV2; cdr3_nt: TGTGCCAGCAGTGGAGGGAGGGGGAGTGAGCAGTTCTTC; cdr3_aa: CASSGGRGSEQFF
d_call: -; j_call: TRBJ2-7; clone_size: -; v_call: TRBV4-3; cdr3_nt: TGCGCCAGCAGCCAAGATCAGACACAGGGGGGGTACGAGCAGTACTTC; cdr3_aa: CASSQDQTQGGYEQYF